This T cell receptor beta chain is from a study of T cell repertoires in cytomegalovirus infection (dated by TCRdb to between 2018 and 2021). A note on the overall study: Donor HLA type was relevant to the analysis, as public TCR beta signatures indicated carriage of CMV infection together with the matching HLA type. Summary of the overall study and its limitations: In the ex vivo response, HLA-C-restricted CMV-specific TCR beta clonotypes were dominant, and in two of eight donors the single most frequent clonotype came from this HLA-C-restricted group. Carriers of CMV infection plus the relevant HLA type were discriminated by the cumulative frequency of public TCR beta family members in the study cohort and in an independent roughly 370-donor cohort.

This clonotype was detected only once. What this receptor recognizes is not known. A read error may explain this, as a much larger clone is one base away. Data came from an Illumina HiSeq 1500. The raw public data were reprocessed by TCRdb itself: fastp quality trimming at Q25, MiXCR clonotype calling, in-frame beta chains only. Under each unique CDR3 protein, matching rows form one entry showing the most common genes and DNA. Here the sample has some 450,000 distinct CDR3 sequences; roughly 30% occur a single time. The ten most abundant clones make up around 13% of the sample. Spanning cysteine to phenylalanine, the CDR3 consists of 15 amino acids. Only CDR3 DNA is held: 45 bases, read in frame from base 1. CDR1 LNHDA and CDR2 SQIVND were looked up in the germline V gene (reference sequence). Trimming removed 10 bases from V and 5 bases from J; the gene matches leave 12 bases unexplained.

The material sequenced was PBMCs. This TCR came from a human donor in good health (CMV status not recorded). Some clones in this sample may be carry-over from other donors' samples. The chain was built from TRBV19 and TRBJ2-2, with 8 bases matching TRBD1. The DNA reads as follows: TGTGCCATTAGACTCGACAGGGGTTCTACCGGGGAGCTGTTTTTT. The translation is CAIRLDRGSTGELFF.